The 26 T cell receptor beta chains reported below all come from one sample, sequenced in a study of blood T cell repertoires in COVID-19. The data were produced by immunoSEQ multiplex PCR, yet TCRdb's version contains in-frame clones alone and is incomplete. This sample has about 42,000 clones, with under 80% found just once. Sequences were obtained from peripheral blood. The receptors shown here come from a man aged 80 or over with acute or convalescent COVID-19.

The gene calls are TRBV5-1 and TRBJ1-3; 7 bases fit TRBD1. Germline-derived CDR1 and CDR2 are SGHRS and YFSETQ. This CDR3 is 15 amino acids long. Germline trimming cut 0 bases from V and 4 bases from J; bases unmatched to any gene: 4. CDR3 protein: CASSLGQTGGNTIYF. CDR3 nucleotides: TGCGCCAGCAGCTTGGGCCAGACAGGGGGAAACACCATATATTTT.

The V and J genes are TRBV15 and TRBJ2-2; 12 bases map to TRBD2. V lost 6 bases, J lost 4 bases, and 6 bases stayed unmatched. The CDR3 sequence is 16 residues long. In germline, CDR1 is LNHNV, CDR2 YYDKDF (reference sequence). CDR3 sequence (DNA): TGTGCCACCAGTCAAGGACTAGCGGGACCCACCGGGGAGCTGTTTTTT. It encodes CATSQGLAGPTGELFF.

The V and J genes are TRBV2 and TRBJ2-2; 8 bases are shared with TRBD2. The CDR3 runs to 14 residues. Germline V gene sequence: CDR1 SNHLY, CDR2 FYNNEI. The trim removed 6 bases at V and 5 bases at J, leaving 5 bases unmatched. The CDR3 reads CASRGGRMTGELFF. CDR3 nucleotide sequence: TGTGCCAGCAGGGGCGGGAGGATGACCGGGGAGCTGTTTTTT.

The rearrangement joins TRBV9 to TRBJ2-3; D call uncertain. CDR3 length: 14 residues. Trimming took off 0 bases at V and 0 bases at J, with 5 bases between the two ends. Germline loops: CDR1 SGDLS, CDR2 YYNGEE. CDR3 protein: CASSVVPSTDTQYF. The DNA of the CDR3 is TGTGCCAGCAGCGTAGTTCCTAGCACAGATACGCAGTATTTT.

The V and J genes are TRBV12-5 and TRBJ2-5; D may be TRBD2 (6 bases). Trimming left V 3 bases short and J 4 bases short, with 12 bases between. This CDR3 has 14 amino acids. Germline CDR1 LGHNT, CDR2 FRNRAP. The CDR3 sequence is CASGLLAGGETQYF. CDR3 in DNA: TGTGCTAGTGGTTTACTAGCCGGTGGAGAGACCCAGTACTTC.

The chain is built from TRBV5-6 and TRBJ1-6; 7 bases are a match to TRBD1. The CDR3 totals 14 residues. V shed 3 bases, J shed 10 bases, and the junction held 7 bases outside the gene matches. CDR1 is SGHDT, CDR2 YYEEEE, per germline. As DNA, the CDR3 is TGTGCCAGCAGCTACCGGGACAGAAACTCACCCCTCCACTTT. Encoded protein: CASSYRDRNSPLHF.

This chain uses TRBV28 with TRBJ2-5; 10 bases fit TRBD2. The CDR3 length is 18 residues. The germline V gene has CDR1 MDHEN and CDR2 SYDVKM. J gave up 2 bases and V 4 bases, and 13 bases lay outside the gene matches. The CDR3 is CASSSLYGGLASQETQYF. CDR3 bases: TGTGCCAGCAGTTCCCTTTACGGGGGACTAGCGAGTCAAGAGACCCAGTACTTC. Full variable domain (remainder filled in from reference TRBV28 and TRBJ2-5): DVKVTQSSRYLVKRTGEKVFLECVQDMDHENMFWYRQDPGLGLRLIYFSYDVKMKEKGDIPEGYSVSREKKERFSLILESASTNQTSMYLCASSSLYGGLASQETQYFGPGTRLLVL.

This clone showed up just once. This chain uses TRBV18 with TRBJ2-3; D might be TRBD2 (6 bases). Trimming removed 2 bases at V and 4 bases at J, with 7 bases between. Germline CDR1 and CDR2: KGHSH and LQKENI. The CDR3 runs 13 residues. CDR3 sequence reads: CASSPGGSDTQYF. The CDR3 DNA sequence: TGTGCCAGCTCACCAGGGGGGTCAGATACGCAGTATTTT.

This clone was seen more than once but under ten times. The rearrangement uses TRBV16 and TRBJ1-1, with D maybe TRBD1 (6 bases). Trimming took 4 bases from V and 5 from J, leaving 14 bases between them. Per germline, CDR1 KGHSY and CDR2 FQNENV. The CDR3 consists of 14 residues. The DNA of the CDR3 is TGTGCCAGCAGCCTCATCAGGGGTGGGACTGAAGCTTTCTTT. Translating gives CASSLIRGGTEAFF.

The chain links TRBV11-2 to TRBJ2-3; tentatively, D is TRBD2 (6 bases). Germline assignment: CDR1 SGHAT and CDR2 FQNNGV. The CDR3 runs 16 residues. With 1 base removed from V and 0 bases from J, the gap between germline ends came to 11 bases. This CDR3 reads CASSLGGDPSTDTQYF. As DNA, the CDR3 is TGTGCCAGCAGCTTAGGGGGGGACCCAAGCACAGATACGCAGTATTTT.

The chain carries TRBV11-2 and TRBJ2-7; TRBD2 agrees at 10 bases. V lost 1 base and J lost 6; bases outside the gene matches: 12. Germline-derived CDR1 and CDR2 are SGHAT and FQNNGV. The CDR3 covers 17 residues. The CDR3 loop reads CASSLGDRLAGVPEQYF. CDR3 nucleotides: TGTGCCAGCAGCTTAGGGGACCGGCTAGCGGGAGTACCCGAGCAGTACTTC.

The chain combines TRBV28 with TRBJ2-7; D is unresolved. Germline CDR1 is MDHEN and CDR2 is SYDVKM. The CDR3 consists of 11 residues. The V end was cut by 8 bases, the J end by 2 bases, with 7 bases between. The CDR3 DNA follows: TGTGCCAGCCTTCGAGCCTACGAGCAGTACTTC. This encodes CASLRAYEQYF.

CDR3 nucleotide sequence: TGTGCCAGTAGTATGGAGCGGGAGGGCCTTTACGAGCAGTACTTC. It yields the protein CASSMEREGLYEQYF. The V call is TRBV19, the J call TRBJ2-7; 10 nucleotides align to TRBD2. Germline lookup yields CDR1 LNHDA and CDR2 SQIVND (reference sequence). The CDR3 consists of 15 residues. V shed 3 bases and J 4 bases; nucleotides not matched to a gene: 6.

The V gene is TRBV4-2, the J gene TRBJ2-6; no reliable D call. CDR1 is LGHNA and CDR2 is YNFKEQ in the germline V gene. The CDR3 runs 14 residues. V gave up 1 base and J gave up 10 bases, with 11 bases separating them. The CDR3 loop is CASSQVSTKNVLTF. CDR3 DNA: TGTGCCAGCAGCCAAGTGTCCACAAAGAACGTCCTGACTTTC.

This chain's CDR3 is CASSDPAGGDNEQFF. Written as DNA, the CDR3 is TGCGCCAGCAGCGACCCAGCGGGAGGGGACAATGAGCAGTTCTTC. The chain links TRBV5-1 to TRBJ2-1; TRBD2 matches at 10 bases. The V gene end was trimmed by 4 bases and the J gene end by 5 bases; junction bases not matched to a gene: 6. The CDR3 has 15 residues. Germline V gene lookup returns CDR1 SGHRS and CDR2 YFSETQ.

The CDR3 region has the DNA TGTGCCAGCAGTTTAGACTCTGGAAACACCATATATTTT. It is translated as CASSLDSGNTIYF. The J gene is TRBJ1-3, the V gene TRBV6-6; unclear D gene. Trimming took off 4 bases at V and 0 bases at J, with 4 bases between the two ends. Germline assignment: CDR1 MNHNY and CDR2 SVGAGI (reference sequence). The CDR3 consists of 13 residues.

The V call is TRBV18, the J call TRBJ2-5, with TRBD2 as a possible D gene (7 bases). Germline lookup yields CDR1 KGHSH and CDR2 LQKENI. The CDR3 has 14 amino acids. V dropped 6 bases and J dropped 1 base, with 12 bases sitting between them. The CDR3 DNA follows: TGTGCCAGCTCCCCCGGGGGGCTCCAAGAGACCCAGTACTTC. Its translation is CASSPGGLQETQYF.

CDR3 loop: CASSQTIGSGNEQFF. CDR3 bases: TGTGCCAGCAGCCAAACTATCGGTAGCGGGAACGAGCAGTTCTTC. This chain links TRBV14 with TRBJ2-1; 8 bases fit TRBD2. V lost 2 bases to trimming and J lost 10 bases; unmatched junction nucleotides: 10. This CDR3 is built from 15 residues. CDR1 and CDR2 from the germline V gene are SGHDN and FVKESK.

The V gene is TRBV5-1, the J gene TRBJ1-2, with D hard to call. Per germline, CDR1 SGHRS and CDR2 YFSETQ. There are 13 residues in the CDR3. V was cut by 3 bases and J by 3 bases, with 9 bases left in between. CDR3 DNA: TGCGCCAGCAGCTCGAGGCCGGACTATGGCTACACCTTC. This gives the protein CASSSRPDYGYTF.

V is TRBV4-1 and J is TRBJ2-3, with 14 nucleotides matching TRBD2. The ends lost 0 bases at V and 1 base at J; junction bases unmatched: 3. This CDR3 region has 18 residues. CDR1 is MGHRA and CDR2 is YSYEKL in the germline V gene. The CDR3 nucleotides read TGCGCCAGCAGCCAAGAACGGGGACTAGCGGGAGGCACAGATACGCAGTATTTT. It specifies CASSQERGLAGGTDTQYF.

The CDR3 DNA sequence: TGTGCCATCAGAGAAGGGGCTGAAGCTTTCTTT. This sequence encodes CAIREGAEAFF. This chain joins TRBV10-3 and TRBJ1-1; tentatively, D is TRBD1 (5 bases). CDR1 ENHRY and CDR2 SYGVKD come from the germline V gene. The CDR3 is 11 amino acids. The ends were cut back, 6 bases at V and 6 bases at J, with 8 bases in the middle.

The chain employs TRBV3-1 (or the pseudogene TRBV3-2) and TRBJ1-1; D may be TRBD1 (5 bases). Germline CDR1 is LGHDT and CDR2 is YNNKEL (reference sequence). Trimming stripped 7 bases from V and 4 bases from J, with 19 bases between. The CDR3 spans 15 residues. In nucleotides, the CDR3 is TGTGCCAGCACCCCAAGCCAGGGAAGTCGCACTGAAGCTTTCTTT. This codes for CASTPSQGSRTEAFF.

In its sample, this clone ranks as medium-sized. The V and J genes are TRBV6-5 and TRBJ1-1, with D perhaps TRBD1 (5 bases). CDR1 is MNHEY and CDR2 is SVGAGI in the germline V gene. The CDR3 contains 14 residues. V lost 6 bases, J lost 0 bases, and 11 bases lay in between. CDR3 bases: TGTGCCAGCAGGGGGACTCTAATGAACACTGAAGCTTTCTTT. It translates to CASRGTLMNTEAFF.

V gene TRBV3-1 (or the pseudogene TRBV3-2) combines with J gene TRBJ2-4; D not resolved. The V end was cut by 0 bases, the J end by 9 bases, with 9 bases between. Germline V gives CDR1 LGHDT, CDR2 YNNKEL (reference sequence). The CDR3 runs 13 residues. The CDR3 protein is CASSQDRLGIQYF. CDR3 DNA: TGTGCCAGCAGCCAAGACAGGTTGGGCATTCAGTACTTC.

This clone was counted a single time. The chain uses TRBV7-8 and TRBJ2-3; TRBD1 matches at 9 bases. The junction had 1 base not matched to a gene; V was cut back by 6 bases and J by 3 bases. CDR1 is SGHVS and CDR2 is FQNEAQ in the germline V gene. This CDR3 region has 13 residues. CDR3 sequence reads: CASRDRGTDTQYF. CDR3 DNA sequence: TGTGCCAGCAGGGACAGGGGAACAGATACGCAGTATTTT.

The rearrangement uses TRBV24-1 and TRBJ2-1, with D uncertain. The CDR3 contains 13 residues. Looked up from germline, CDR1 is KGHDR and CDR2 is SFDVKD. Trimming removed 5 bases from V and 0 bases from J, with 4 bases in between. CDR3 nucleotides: TGTGCCACCAGTGGCAGCTCCTACAATGAGCAGTTCTTC. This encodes CATSGSSYNEQFF.